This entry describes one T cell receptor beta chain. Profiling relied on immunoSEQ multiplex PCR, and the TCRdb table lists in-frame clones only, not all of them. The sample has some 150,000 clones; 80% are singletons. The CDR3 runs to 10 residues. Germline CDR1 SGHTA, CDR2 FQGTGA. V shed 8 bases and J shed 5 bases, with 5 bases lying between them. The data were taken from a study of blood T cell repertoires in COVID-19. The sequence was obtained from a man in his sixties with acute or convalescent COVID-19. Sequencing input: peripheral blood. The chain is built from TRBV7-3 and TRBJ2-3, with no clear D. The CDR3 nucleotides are TGTGCCAGCGGAGTAGATACGCAGTATTTT. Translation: CASGVDTQYF.